This T cell receptor (beta chain) was observed in a study of blood T cell repertoires in COVID-19. Overall study: The United States, Italy and Spain provided the acute and convalescent COVID-19 samples. T cells, B-cell-depleted T cells, or PBMCs provided the cDNA or gDNA that served as material.

Per the original data handling: Nucleated cell number was recorded as an estimate derived from reference gene primer amplification. Sequencing was performed with immunoSEQ multiplex PCR; in TCRdb, only in-frame clones are kept and a portion is missing. Clonal size and the V and J genes are those of that table, whereas D and trimming came from the DNA. The sample includes around 42,000 clones, about 91% of them seen just once. The CDR3 is 13 amino acids. Trimming left V 4 bases short and J 1 base short, with 7 bases between. The germline CDR1 and CDR2 sequences are MDHEN and SYDVKM. The V and J genes are TRBV28 and TRBJ1-1; D is ambiguous. Sequencing used peripheral blood. This clonotype was obtained from a human donor in a cohort sampled during active COVID-19. CDR3 residues: CASSSGENTEAFF. CDR3 nucleotide sequence: TGTGCCAGCAGTTCCGGTGAGAACACTGAAGCTTTCTTT.